This T cell receptor (beta chain) was sequenced for a study of post-analysis software for immune sequencing data. Study-wide context: Relapsing-remitting, secondary progressive and progressive-relapsing forms made up the multiple sclerosis disease courses.

General study findings and limits: Samples made in the same batch grouped tightly together by F measure. Patients showed TRBV5-6, TRBV5-1 and TRBV20-1 among five TRBV segments more frequent than in controls. Versus controls, multiple sclerosis patients showed significantly lower diversity (normalized Chao1).

With regard to this clonotype: Its antigen is currently unknown.

Every TCR beta cDNA library bore unique molecular identifiers. Roughly 500,000 cDNA molecules came from roughly 1 to 10 million T cells. TCRdb processed the PCR reads anew with MiXCR; each CDR3 protein has one entry. The sample includes fewer than 600,000 distinct CDR3 sequences, nearly 45% of them seen just once. Germline CDR1 and CDR2: DFQATT and SNEGSKA (reference sequence). The CDR3 totals 15 residues. With 3 bases clipped from V and 0 bases from J, the junction kept 4 bases outside the gene matches. The sequence was obtained from a girl aged 5-17 years with multiple sclerosis. The sequenced sample was blood. The rearrangement joins TRBV20-1 to TRBJ2-1, with 8 bases matching TRBD2. The CDR3 here is CSASAAGGSYNEQFF. CDR3 sequence (DNA): TGCAGTGCTAGTGCGGCGGGAGGCTCCTACAATGAGCAGTTCTTC.